The 10 T cell receptor beta chains listed next were all sequenced from one sample in a study of OX40 agonist ivuxolimab in advanced cancers. Here immunoSEQ multiplex PCR was the method, and the copy in TCRdb shows in-frame clones only, minus some. The sample lists about 84,000 clones, around 83% occurring once. Sequenced here: CD4+ or CD8+ T cells sorted from blood, sampled in a trial of the OX40 agonist ivuxolimab. The source of these receptors is an adult with an advanced solid tumor such as melanoma, head and neck, liver or kidney cancer.

This chain joins TRBV29-1 and TRBJ2-1, with D possibly TRBD2 on 6 matching bases. Trimming left V 7 bases short and J 12 bases short, with 16 bases between. Germline V lookup: CDR1 SQVTM, CDR2 ANQGSEA. The CDR3 runs 11 residues. CDR3 nucleotide sequence: TGCAGCGGGACGGAGACTAGTTCGCAGTTCTTC. It translates to CSGTETSSQFF.

This clone appeared once. The chain combines TRBV15 with TRBJ2-4; D possibly uses TRBD1 or TRBD2 (5 bases each). CDR1 LNHNV and CDR2 YYDKDF come from the germline V gene (reference sequence). Trimming took 0 bases from V and 4 from J, leaving 10 bases between them. The CDR3 spans 15 residues. CDR3 in amino acids: CATSRDLAGKNIQYF. DNA for the CDR3: TGTGCCACCAGCAGAGATCTAGCAGGGAAAAACATTCAGTACTTC.

The chain carries TRBV6-4 and TRBJ1-1; D call uncertain. The CDR3 is made up of 14 amino acids. The V end was cut by 10 bases, the J end by 0 bases, with 15 bases between. Germline V gives CDR1 MRHNA, CDR2 SNTAGT. CDR3 amino acids: CATREAAMNTEAFF. CDR3 DNA: TGTGCCACCAGAGAGGCCGCTATGAACACTGAAGCTTTCTTT.

The V call is TRBV6-1, the J call TRBJ2-6, with TRBD1 matching over 7 bases. This CDR3 region has 15 residues. V gave up 4 bases and J gave up 5 bases; unmatched junction bases: 5. Germline V gene data show CDR1 as MNHNS and CDR2 as SASEGT. Here the CDR3 DNA reads TGTGCCAGCAGTGGCCACAGGGGTAGGGCCAACGTCCTGACTTTC. Protein sequence: CASSGHRGRANVLTF.

The chain joins TRBV28 to TRBJ2-1; possibly TRBD2 for D (5 bases). CDR1 is MDHEN and CDR2 is SYDVKM in the germline V gene. The CDR3 is made up of 11 amino acids. Deletions cut 11 bases from V and 7 bases from J, with 12 bases between. This CDR3 reads CAHDGGNEQFF. The CDR3 DNA follows: TGTGCCCACGACGGCGGGAATGAGCAGTTCTTC.

This clone was seen a few times. The J gene is TRBJ2-1, the V gene TRBV7-6; 9 nucleotides line up with TRBD2. This CDR3 has 13 residues. The germline gives CDR1 SGHVS, CDR2 FNYEAQ. V dropped 6 bases and J dropped 8; count of bases not matched to a gene: 5. The CDR3 here is CASRRLADDEQFF. For the CDR3, the DNA is TGTGCCAGCAGGAGACTAGCGGACGATGAGCAGTTCTTC.

CDR3 bases: TGCAGTGCTAGAAACTCGGGAAGACAGCATTTT. Its translation is CSARNSGRQHF. This rearrangement joins TRBV20-1 to TRBJ1-5; D not resolved. The CDR3 runs 11 residues. The germline V gene has CDR1 DFQATT and CDR2 SNEGSKA (reference sequence). V shed 2 bases and J shed 13 bases, with 12 bases lying between them.

The chain joins TRBV7-8 to TRBJ1-3, with 8 bases fitting TRBD1. This CDR3 spans 19 amino acids. The J segment lost 4 bases and the V segment lost 1 base, leaving 15 bases of the junction unmatched. The germline gives CDR1 SGHVS, CDR2 FQNEAQ. The CDR3 DNA reads as TGTGCCAGCAGCTTAGGGCGGATCGGCAGGGGGCCCTCCGGAAACACCATATATTTT. Its protein is CASSLGRIGRGPSGNTIYF.

This chain joins TRBV15 and TRBJ2-1, with TRBD2 identical over 7 bases. The CDR3 runs to 13 residues. V dropped 5 bases and J dropped 13; count of bases not matched to a gene: 11. Germline CDR1 is LNHNV and CDR2 is YYDKDF (reference sequence). CDR3 residues: CATSPMRGGQQFF. CDR3 bases: TGTGCCACCAGCCCGATGAGGGGAGGGCAACAGTTCTTC.

The chain has TRBV27 and TRBJ2-7; 10 bases are shared with TRBD1. Germline assignment: CDR1 MNHEY and CDR2 SMNVEV (reference sequence). The CDR3 is 15 amino acids. The junction had 9 bases not matched to a gene; V was cut back by 5 bases and J by 5 bases. The CDR3 sequence is CASSEKTGGFNEQYF. CDR3 in DNA: TGTGCCAGCAGTGAGAAGACAGGGGGCTTCAACGAGCAGTACTTC.